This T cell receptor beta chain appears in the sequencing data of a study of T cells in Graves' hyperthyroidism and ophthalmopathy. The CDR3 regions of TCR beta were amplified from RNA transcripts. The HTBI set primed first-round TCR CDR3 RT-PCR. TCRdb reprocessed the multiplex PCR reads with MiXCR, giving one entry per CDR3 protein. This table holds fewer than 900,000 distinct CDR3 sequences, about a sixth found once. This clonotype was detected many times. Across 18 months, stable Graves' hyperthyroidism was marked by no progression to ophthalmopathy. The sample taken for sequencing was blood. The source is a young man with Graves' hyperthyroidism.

The CDR3 loop reads CASSVVGASSYNEQFF. The CDR3 bases are TGTGCCAGCAGCGTAGTTGGGGCTAGTTCCTACAATGAGCAGTTCTTC. The chain is built from TRBV9 and TRBJ2-1; D is possibly TRBD1 (5 bases). The CDR3 is made up of 16 amino acids. With 0 bases removed from V and 1 base from J, the gap between germline ends came to 11 bases. Germline-derived CDR1 and CDR2 are SGDLS and YYNGEE.